This T cell receptor beta chain was sequenced in a study of blood T cell repertoires in COVID-19. Across the study: The United States, Italy and Spain were the sources of the acute and convalescent COVID-19 samples. In each case, the material was cDNA or gDNA derived from T cells, B-cell-depleted T cells, or PBMCs.

Authors' processing steps: For nucleated cells, counts were estimated from reference gene primer amplification. Assay used: immunoSEQ multiplex PCR; TCRdb lists only in-frame clones, some missing. V, J and clone size are taken as reported in that table, and D and trimming were inferred from the DNA itself. In the table there are about 250,000 clones, nearly 90% of which are singletons. CDR1 MGHDK and CDR2 SYGVNS come from the germline V gene. Trimming removed 6 bases from V and 0 bases from J; junction bases left unmatched: 3. CDR3 length equals 14 residues. This sequence joins TRBV25-1 and TRBJ2-5; the match to TRBD2 covers 8 bases. The sequence was collected from a young man with active or convalescent COVID-19. Sequenced: peripheral blood. This CDR3 is CASRSGGYQETQYF. In DNA, the CDR3 is TGTGCCAGCAGGTCGGGAGGGTACCAAGAGACCCAGTACTTC.